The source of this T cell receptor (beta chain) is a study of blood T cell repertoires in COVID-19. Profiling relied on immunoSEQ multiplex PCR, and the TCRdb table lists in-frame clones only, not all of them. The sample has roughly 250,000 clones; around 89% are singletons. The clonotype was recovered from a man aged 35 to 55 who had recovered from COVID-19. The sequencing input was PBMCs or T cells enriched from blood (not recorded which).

This chain's CDR3 is CASSDRVLADSYEQYF. The CDR3 DNA reads TGTGCCAGCAGTGACAGGGTACTAGCGGACTCCTACGAGCAGTACTTC. The chain carries TRBV27 and TRBJ2-7; TRBD2 might be the D (8 bases). CDR1 and CDR2 (germline): MNHEY, SMNVEV (reference sequence). The CDR3 loop spans 16 amino acids. The V and J ends lost 5 bases and 0 bases respectively, with 17 bases between them.